These T cell receptor beta chains were read from a single sample in a study of T cells in Graves' hyperthyroidism and ophthalmopathy. TCRdb itself ran the multiplex PCR reads through MiXCR, one entry per CDR3 protein. Among approximately 360,000 distinct CDR3 sequences listed, about 25% were seen once. Source material: blood. The receptors here all came from a man aged 45-65 years with Graves' hyperthyroidism. The CDR3 runs from the conserved cysteine through the conserved F or W.

j_call	v_call	cdr3_aa
TRBJ2-7	TRBV7-9	CASSLMSGRSGEQYF
TRBJ2-5	TRBV12-3/TRBV12-4	CASRPETEAETQYF
TRBJ1-1	TRBV12-3/TRBV12-4	CASSFSVYTEAFF
TRBJ1-1	TRBV12-5	CASGLVLGAANTEAFF
TRBJ1-1	TRBV6-6	CASSYGVLGNTEAFF
TRBJ2-3	TRBV2	CASRLVSSTDTQYF
TRBJ2-5	TRBV19	CASSVTGRVRETQYF
TRBJ2-5	TRBV11-3	CASSPRTGGVGRETQYF
TRBJ1-1	TRBV6-5	CASSYSRQRGEAFF
TRBJ1-5	TRBV9	CASSFPKTAYSNQPQHF
TRBJ2-1	TRBV5-8	CASSLEGAQYNEQFF
TRBJ2-3	TRBV24-1	CATSKDRGRARTDTQYF
TRBJ2-2	TRBV20-1	CSARLAGGTGELFF
TRBJ2-7	TRBV27	CASSFGQGISYEQYF
TRBJ2-7	TRBV9	CASSAEGAGKAYEQYF
TRBJ1-1	TRBV5-1	CASSLGGLNTEAFF
TRBJ2-3	TRBV12-3/TRBV12-4	CASSFGKPSDTQYF
TRBJ2-1	TRBV7-2	CSSSPTRTSLEQFF
TRBJ2-3	TRBV27	CASSLRSPLASSTDTQYF
TRBJ2-2	TRBV19	CASSTQGTTGELFF
TRBJ2-1	TRBV27	CASSLRQFNEQFF
TRBJ2-5	TRBV5-1	CASSLGFGQETQYF
TRBJ2-1	TRBV11-1	CASSFAGPYQSNEQFF
TRBJ2-3	TRBV28	CASSLGAPGGTQYF
TRBJ2-1	TRBV5-1	CASSLYGTSGRAAYNEQFF
TRBJ2-1	TRBV3-1	CASSYSWRMSEQFF
TRBJ2-7	TRBV27	CASSLHESYEQYF
TRBJ2-5	TRBV27	CASSLKGAGETQYF
TRBJ1-1	TRBV5-1	CASSSTGSEAFF
TRBJ2-3	TRBV11-2	CASSFDEVDTQYF
TRBJ2-1	TRBV24-1	CATSATSGKFNEQFF
TRBJ2-1	TRBV11-2	CASSPSGRKVNGQFF
TRBJ2-7	TRBV7-2	CASGWDRGSEQYF
TRBJ2-1	TRBV3-1	CASSSLGEQFF
TRBJ1-4	TRBV11-1	CATQGTINEKLFF
TRBJ2-1	TRBV28	CASSLVALGNEQFF
TRBJ1-2	TRBV2	CASTQSNYGYTF
TRBJ2-2	TRBV7-9	CASSSLGGYGELFF
TRBJ2-5	TRBV20-1	CSARRSQETQYF
TRBJ2-4	TRBV7-9	CASSQVSSGTKNIQYF
TRBJ2-7	TRBV6-1	CASSELYRGDYEQYF
TRBJ2-5	TRBV5-1	CAGRTGTEETQYF
TRBJ2-1	TRBV5-6	CASRRDRKTDEQFF
TRBJ2-1	TRBV5-1	CASSYDGGSSYNEQFF
TRBJ2-2	TRBV11-2	CASSLGRHPGELLF
TRBJ1-1	TRBV24-1	CATRGAENTEAFF
TRBJ2-6	TRBV12-3/TRBV12-4	CATVGGRASGANVLTF
TRBJ2-7	TRBV5-1	CASSLGGINTYEQYF
TRBJ2-7	TRBV5-1	CASSPIGGGIDSEQYF
TRBJ1-1	TRBV18	CASSPGGWTEAFF
TRBJ1-1	TRBV29-1	CSARTGGYTEAFF
TRBJ2-7	TRBV10-3	CAISVSLAANYEQYF
TRBJ2-3	TRBV28	CASSLLAGRKFTDTQYF
TRBJ2-5	TRBV11-3	CASSPLMGGWGETQYF
TRBJ2-1	TRBV27	CASSPTPGTSSYNEQFF